The sequence of this TCR beta chain was determined in a study of CD8 T cells in ankylosing spondylitis. General study results and limits: Enrichment of disease-linked clones was reportedly significant in matched ankylosing spondylitis synovial fluid. Past studies reported some motif variants in reactive arthritis synovial fluid and blood.

Construction of TCR beta libraries was performed using quantitative 5'-RACE with molecular barcodes. TCRdb reanalysed the 5' RACE reads using MiXCR and keeps one entry per CDR3 protein. In the table there are some 39,000 distinct CDR3 sequences, roughly an eighth of which are singletons. In the case of this clonotype: Antigen specificity is unknown.

Trimming left V 3 bases short and J 5 bases short, with 12 bases between. The CDR3 runs 15 residues. The germline CDR1 and CDR2 sequences are SGDLS and YYNGEE. The TCR comes from a male donor with ankylosing spondylitis. The chain is built from TRBV9 and TRBJ1-6, with D uncertain. The sample taken for sequencing was synovial fluid, either unsorted or a sorted T cell fraction (not recorded which). CDR3 sequence reads: CASSEAGVNNSPLHF. The CDR3 bases are TGTGCCAGCAGCGAAGCAGGTGTCAATAATTCACCCCTCCACTTT.